These 16 T cell receptor beta chains came from one sample sequenced in a study of T cell responses to AZD1222 COVID-19 vaccine. Produced via immunoSEQ multiplex PCR; TCRdb's table is partial and in-frame only. The sample includes about 67,000 clones, about four fifths of them seen just once. The sample here was peripheral blood, taken 28 days after the second AZD1222 dose. Every receptor here comes from an adult who received the AZD1222 COVID-19 vaccine.

The chain carries TRBV19 and TRBJ2-7; 8 nucleotides agree with TRBD1. This CDR3 comprises 14 residues. V shed 6 bases, J shed 7 bases, and the junction held 11 bases outside the gene matches. Germline CDR1 LNHDA, CDR2 SQIVND (reference sequence). The CDR3 sequence is CASRRGTGGSEQYF. CDR3 nucleotides: TGTGCCAGTAGGAGGGGGACAGGAGGGTCTGAGCAGTACTTC.

The chain uses TRBV5-4 and TRBJ1-1, with D unclear. This CDR3 contains 14 residues. Germline CDR1 SGHNT, CDR2 YYREEE (reference sequence). V was clipped by 2 bases and J by 0 bases, with 8 bases between them. Written as DNA, the CDR3 is TGTGCCAGCAGCTTATCCGGACTGAACACTGAAGCTTTCTTT. It is translated as CASSLSGLNTEAFF.

The chain combines TRBV5-1 with TRBJ1-5; D may be TRBD1 (6 bases). The V gene lost 3 bases and the J gene lost 4 bases, with 8 bases spanning the gap. CDR3 length equals 13 residues. Germline loops: CDR1 SGHRS, CDR2 YFSETQ. CDR3 DNA: TGCGCCAGCAGCTGGGGGGCTAATCAGCCCCAGCATTTT. Encoded protein: CASSWGANQPQHF.

This clone was detected once. J is TRBJ2-1 and V is TRBV7-9; weak D call: TRBD1 (5 bases). Trimming pared 1 base from V and 0 bases from J, leaving 7 bases between. Germline CDR1 and CDR2: SEHNR and FQNEAQ (reference sequence). CDR3 length: 15 residues. CDR3 residues: CASSLGDSSYNEQFF. The CDR3, as DNA: TGTGCCAGCAGCTTAGGAGACAGCTCCTACAATGAGCAGTTCTTC.

The V and J genes are TRBV7-6 and TRBJ2-1, with D perhaps matching TRBD2 (7 bases). The V and J ends lost 0 bases and 3 bases respectively, with 15 bases between them. There are 17 residues in the CDR3. Germline V gives CDR1 SGHVS, CDR2 FNYEAQ. CDR3 in DNA: TGTGCCAGCAGCTTAGCTCTCGGGGGGCCCCTCTACAATGAGCAGTTCTTC. This gives the protein CASSLALGGPLYNEQFF.

This clone was seen only once. The V gene is TRBV9, the J gene TRBJ1-5, with D uncertain. The CDR3 sequence is 15 residues long. Germline V CDR1 and CDR2: SGDLS, YYNGEE. V dropped 4 bases and J dropped 0 bases, with 11 bases sitting between them. CDR3 nucleotide sequence: TGTGCCAGCAGCCCATACGCAGGTAGCAATCAGCCCCAGCATTTT. Amino acid sequence: CASSPYAGSNQPQHF. The full variable domain, in which reference TRBV9 and TRBJ1-5 provide the parts outside the CDR3, is DSGVTQTPKHLITATGQRVTLRCSPRSGDLSVYWYQQSLDQGLQFLIQYYNGEERAKGNILERFSAQQFPDLHSELNLSSLELGDSALYFCASSPYAGSNQPQHFGDGTRLSIL.

This clone was counted a few times. CDR3 in DNA: TGTGCCACCAGTGATGAGCCTAATGGGGAGCTGTTTTTT. It codes for CATSDEPNGELFF. The rearrangement joins TRBV24-1 to TRBJ2-2; D unclear. CDR1 and CDR2 (germline): KGHDR, SFDVKD. Trimming left V 3 bases short and J 8 bases short, with 9 bases between. CDR3 size: 13 residues.

The chain links TRBV18 to TRBJ2-7; 7 positions agree with TRBD1. Germline V gene data show CDR1 as KGHSH and CDR2 as LQKENI. With 3 bases clipped from V and 6 bases from J, the junction kept 5 bases outside the gene matches. This CDR3 is 13 amino acids long. The CDR3 DNA follows: TGTGCCAGCTCACCCGGGACAGAGAGCGAGCAGTACTTC. Its translation is CASSPGTESEQYF.

The rearrangement uses TRBV5-8 and TRBJ1-6, with D possibly TRBD1 on 5 matching bases. Deletions cut 0 bases from V and 6 bases from J, with 13 bases between. Looked up from germline, CDR1 is SGHTS and CDR2 is YDEGEE. There are 16 residues in the CDR3. This CDR3 is CASSLAGLGFNSPLHF. The DNA for the CDR3 is TGTGCCAGCAGCTTGGCGGGACTCGGCTTTAATTCACCCCTCCACTTT.

In this sample, this clone turned up a few times. The chain uses TRBV4-3 and TRBJ1-5; D is unresolved. Germline assignment: CDR1 LGHNA and CDR2 YSLEER. This CDR3 spans 16 amino acids. Trimming shortened V by 0 bases and J by 5 bases, and 14 bases separated the two germline ends. The CDR3 protein is CASSQDRVQRYQPQHF. The CDR3 DNA sequence: TGCGCCAGCAGCCAAGATCGAGTACAGAGATATCAGCCCCAGCATTTT.

This clone has just one count. V gene TRBV27 combines with J gene TRBJ2-7; the D gene is possibly TRBD1 (6 bases). The CDR3 has 14 amino acids. V lost 5 bases, J lost 1 base, and 12 bases lay in between. Germline V gene lookup returns CDR1 MNHEY and CDR2 SMNVEV (reference sequence). CDR3 in amino acids: CASSQLQGSYEQYF. The CDR3 nucleotides read TGTGCCAGCAGTCAATTACAGGGATCCTACGAGCAGTACTTC.

V usage is TRBV5-1 and J usage is TRBJ2-1; the D is unclear. The germline CDR1 and CDR2 sequences are SGHRS and YFSETQ. This CDR3 has 17 amino acids. The V gene lost 0 bases and the J gene lost 2 bases, with 15 bases spanning the gap. DNA of the CDR3: TGCGCCAGCAGCTTGGGGTCAGGTTTGGGAACCTACAATGAGCAGTTCTTC. Translating gives CASSLGSGLGTYNEQFF.

V and J are TRBV6-1 and TRBJ1-2, with D perhaps matching TRBD1 (6 bases). Trimming left V 0 bases short and J 5 bases short, with 16 bases between. The CDR3 runs to 16 residues. Germline V CDR1 and CDR2: MNHNS, SASEGT. The chain's CDR3 is CASSEAGGARGYGYTF. The DNA of the CDR3 is TGTGCCAGCAGTGAAGCGGGGGGGGCGCGTGGGTATGGCTACACCTTC.

V is TRBV6-5 and J is TRBJ1-2; possible D gene TRBD1, 6 bases. The germline CDR1 and CDR2 sequences are MNHEY and SVGAGI. V was shortened by 5 bases and J by 2 bases, with 15 bases between the two germline ends. CDR3 length equals 15 residues. CDR3 nucleotide sequence: TGTGCCAGCAGTACCCACAGGGAAGGGAACTATGGCTACACCTTC. It codes for CASSTHREGNYGYTF.

The chain carries TRBV5-6 and TRBJ2-1, with no clear D. V was trimmed by 3 bases and J by 3 bases, leaving 13 bases between them. The CDR3 spans 15 residues. CDR1 and CDR2 from the germline V gene are SGHDT and YYEEEE. The CDR3 loop reads CASSSFLQHYNEQFF. The CDR3 nucleotides read TGTGCCAGCAGCTCCTTTTTACAGCACTACAATGAGCAGTTCTTC. Combining the CDR3 with reference TRBV5-6 and TRBJ2-1 gives the whole variable domain DAGVTQSPTHLIKTRGQQVTLRCSPKSGHDTVSWYQQALGQGPQFIFQYYEEEERQRGNFPDRFSGHQFPNYSSELNVNALLLGDSALYLCASSSFLQHYNEQFFGPGTRLTVL.

This chain links TRBV2 with TRBJ2-5; 12 bases match TRBD2. Germline V gene lookup returns CDR1 SNHLY and CDR2 FYNNEI. V dropped 4 bases and J dropped 3; count of bases not matched to a gene: 3. The CDR3 is 15 amino acids. CDR3 loop: CASSVLAGGEETQYF. The CDR3 DNA reads as TGTGCCAGCAGTGTTCTAGCGGGGGGGGAAGAGACCCAGTACTTC.